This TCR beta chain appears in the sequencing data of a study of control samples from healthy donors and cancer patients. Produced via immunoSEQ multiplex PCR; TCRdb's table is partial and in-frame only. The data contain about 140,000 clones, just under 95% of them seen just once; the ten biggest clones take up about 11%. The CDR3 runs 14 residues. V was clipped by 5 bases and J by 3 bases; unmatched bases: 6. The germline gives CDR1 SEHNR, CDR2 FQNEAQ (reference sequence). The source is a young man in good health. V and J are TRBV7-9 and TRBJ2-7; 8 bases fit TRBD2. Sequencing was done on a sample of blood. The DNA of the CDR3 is TGTGCCAGCAGCGACGGAGCGGGAGTCTACGAGCAGTACTTC. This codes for CASSDGAGVYEQYF.